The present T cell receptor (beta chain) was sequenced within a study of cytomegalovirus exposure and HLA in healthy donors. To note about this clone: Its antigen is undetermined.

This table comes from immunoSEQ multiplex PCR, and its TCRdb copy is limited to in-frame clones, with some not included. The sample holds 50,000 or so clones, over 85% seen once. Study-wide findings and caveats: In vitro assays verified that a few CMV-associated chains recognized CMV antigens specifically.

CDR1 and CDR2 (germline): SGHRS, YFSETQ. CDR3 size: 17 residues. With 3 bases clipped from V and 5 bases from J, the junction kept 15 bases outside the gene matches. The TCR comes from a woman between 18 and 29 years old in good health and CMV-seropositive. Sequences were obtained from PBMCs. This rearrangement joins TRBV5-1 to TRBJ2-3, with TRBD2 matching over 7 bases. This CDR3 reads CASSSPRGLPGGDTQYF. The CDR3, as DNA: TGCGCCAGCAGCTCCCCCCGCGGGCTCCCGGGGGGAGATACGCAGTATTTT.